These 18 T cell receptor beta chains were sequenced from one sample in a study of T cell clonotyping in hematopoietic cell transplantation. Using immunoSEQ multiplex PCR, the repertoire was profiled, and TCRdb retains in-frame clones only, with some absent. The sample yields approximately 7,000 clones, roughly 35% seen once. The source material was peripheral blood mononuclear cells, sampled 30 days after allogeneic stem cell transplant. The receptors derive from a female patient over 55 who had an allogeneic stem cell transplant, so the T cells may come from the graft donor. Some clones in this sample may be carry-over from other donors' samples.

This clone was detected a few times. This chain joins TRBV29-1 and TRBJ1-1, with unresolved D. V was trimmed by 6 bases and J by 0 bases, leaving 5 bases between them. The CDR3 has 11 residues. Germline-derived CDR1 and CDR2 are SQVTM and ANQGSEA. CDR3: CSVHMNTEAFF. The CDR3 DNA follows: TGCAGCGTCCACATGAACACTGAAGCTTTCTTT. The whole variable domain, remainder taken from reference TRBV29-1 and TRBJ1-1, is SAVISQKPSRDICQRGTSLTIQCQVDSQVTMMFWYRQQPGQSLTLIATANQGSEATYESGFVIDKFPISRPNLTFSTLTVSNMSPEDSSIYLCSVHMNTEAFFGQGTRLTVV.

The V and J genes are TRBV4-2 and TRBJ1-5; D is unresolved. Trimming shortened V by 0 bases and J by 6 bases, and 12 bases separated the two germline ends. CDR1 and CDR2 (germline): LGHNA, YNFKEQ. The length of the CDR3 is 15 residues. CDR3 protein: CASSQDAGKGQPQHF. The CDR3 coding sequence is TGTGCCAGCAGCCAAGATGCGGGGAAAGGTCAGCCCCAGCATTTT.

This clone ranks as large. The rearrangement links TRBV30 to TRBJ2-7; the D is unclear. The V gene's germline CDR1 is GTSNPN and CDR2 SVGIG (reference sequence). The CDR3 is 11 amino acids. Trimming took 3 bases from V and 6 from J, leaving 9 bases between them. The CDR3 sequence: CAWRPGGEQYF. The CDR3 DNA is TGTGCCTGGAGGCCCGGCGGCGAGCAGTACTTC. Drawing the rest from reference TRBV30 and TRBJ2-7, the complete variable domain is SQTIHQWPATLVQPVGSPLSLECTVEGTSNPNLYWYRQAAGRGLQLLFYSVGIGQISSEVPQNLSASRPQDRQFILSSKKLLLSDSGFYLCAWRPGGEQYFGPGTRLTVT.

The chain employs TRBV28 and TRBJ1-5, with D uncertain. This CDR3 is built from 12 residues. V was pared by 2 bases and J by 4 bases, with 3 bases between. Germline-derived CDR1 and CDR2 are MDHEN and SYDVKM. CDR3 loop: CASSLGNQPQHF. The CDR3, as DNA: TGTGCCAGCAGTTTAGGGAATCAGCCCCAGCATTTT.

V is TRBV4-2 and J is TRBJ2-3; possibly TRBD1 or TRBD2 for D (5 bases each). The V gene's germline CDR1 is LGHNA and CDR2 YNFKEQ. Between the trimmed V and J ends, which lost 4 bases and 3 bases, there was a span of 14 bases. The CDR3 is made up of 15 amino acids. The CDR3 protein is CASSLGTVVTDTQYF. The CDR3 DNA reads as TGTGCCAGCAGCCTGGGGACCGTTGTGACAGATACGCAGTATTTT.

The chain is built from TRBV25-1 and TRBJ1-6; 7 bases agree with TRBD1. CDR1 MGHDK and CDR2 SYGVNS come from the germline V gene. After removal of 2 bases from V and 7 bases from J, the junction contained 11 bases not matched to a gene. The CDR3 is 17 amino acids. CDR3 DNA: TGTGCCAGCAGTGAAGCCCTTCTGACACAGGGGAATTCACCCCTCCACTTT. This translates into CASSEALLTQGNSPLHF.

The chain has TRBV30 and TRBJ1-5; unclear D gene. The CDR3 is 13 residues long. CDR1 is GTSNPN and CDR2 is SVGIG in the germline V gene (reference sequence). The ends were cut back, 0 bases at V and 9 bases at J, with 12 bases in the middle. CDR3 bases: TGTGCCTGGAGTGTACTACCCCCGAGGCCCCAGCATTTT. It is translated as CAWSVLPPRPQHF.

V is TRBV30 and J is TRBJ1-5; D ambiguous. V dropped 4 bases and J dropped 1 base, with 8 bases sitting between them. The germline V gene has CDR1 GTSNPN and CDR2 SVGIG (reference sequence). This CDR3 has 13 residues. As DNA, the CDR3 is TGTGCCTGGACCCAGGACAGCAATCAGCCCCAGCATTTT. Translating it yields CAWTQDSNQPQHF.

CDR3 nucleotides: TGTGCCTGGAGTGTGCAAGGGGGCCCATCGCAGCCCCAGCATTTT. As protein: CAWSVQGGPSQPQHF. The chain combines TRBV30 with TRBJ1-5; 7 bases match TRBD1. The CDR3 consists of 15 residues. Germline V gene data show CDR1 as GTSNPN and CDR2 as SVGIG (reference sequence). Trimming at V came to 0 bases and at J to 7 bases, leaving 9 bases not matched to a gene.

The chain employs TRBV30 and TRBJ1-1, with a possible D match to TRBD1 (6 bases). The ends were cut back, 1 base at V and 8 bases at J, with 17 bases in the middle. Germline V CDR1 and CDR2: GTSNPN, SVGIG (reference sequence). This CDR3 is 14 amino acids long. CDR3 sequence: CAWSANRVMGEAFF. CDR3 nucleotide sequence: TGTGCCTGGAGTGCGAACAGGGTGATGGGGGAAGCTTTCTTT.

This chain uses TRBV30 with TRBJ1-1; tentative D call: TRBD1 (6 bases). With 0 bases removed from V and 2 bases from J, the gap between germline ends came to 13 bases. The germline CDR1 and CDR2 sequences are GTSNPN and SVGIG (reference sequence). The CDR3 totals 15 residues. The CDR3 sequence: CAWSVQQGPNTEAFF. The CDR3 DNA sequence: TGTGCCTGGAGTGTACAGCAGGGGCCCAACACTGAAGCTTTCTTT.

The gene calls are TRBV27 and TRBJ2-3; 8 bases agree with TRBD2. Germline CDR1 and CDR2: MNHEY and SMNVEV (reference sequence). This CDR3 contains 16 residues. V lost 4 bases, J lost 3 bases, and 9 bases stayed unmatched. Written as DNA, the CDR3 is TGTGCCAGCAGTTCCTTAGCGGGGAGGGGAACAGATACGCAGTATTTT. Its protein is CASSSLAGRGTDTQYF.

The chain combines TRBV6-5 with TRBJ2-1; 8 positions agree with TRBD2. The junction had 2 bases not matched to a gene; V was cut back by 4 bases and J by 0 bases. This CDR3 is 15 amino acids long. CDR1 and CDR2 from the germline V gene are MNHEY and SVGAGI. The CDR3 coding sequence is TGTGCCAGCAGTTCCGGGACTAGCTCCTACAATGAGCAGTTCTTC. It specifies CASSSGTSSYNEQFF.

This clone showed up just a few times. This chain links TRBV28 with TRBJ1-6; D gene ambiguous. The V and J ends lost 6 bases and 0 bases respectively, with 9 bases between them. The CDR3 has 15 residues. Germline lookup yields CDR1 MDHEN and CDR2 SYDVKM. In DNA, the CDR3 is TGTGCCAGCAGGCCCGGTAGCTCCTATAATTCACCCCTCCACTTT. It specifies CASRPGSSYNSPLHF.

The chain carries TRBV30 and TRBJ1-2; 8 bases are shared with TRBD1. The CDR3 spans 17 residues. V lost 3 bases and J lost 1; bases outside the gene matches: 13. Germline V gives CDR1 GTSNPN, CDR2 SVGIG (reference sequence). CDR3 in DNA: TGTGCCTGGAGATTTGGGACAGGAGCCTACATTAACTATGGCTACACCTTC. Protein sequence: CAWRFGTGAYINYGYTF.

This clone showed up just a few times. This sample includes further DNA sequences coding for the same CDR3. The V call is TRBV6-5, the J call TRBJ1-1; tentatively, D is TRBD1 (5 bases). Germline CDR1 and CDR2: MNHEY and SVGAGI. This CDR3 comprises 12 residues. Trimming took 2 bases from V and 4 from J, leaving 5 bases between them. This CDR3 reads CASSYGGTEAFF. In DNA form, the CDR3 reads TGTGCCAGCAGTTACGGGGGCACTGAAGCTTTCTTT.

This clone was counted only a few times. This chain uses TRBV7-9 with TRBJ2-5; D perhaps matches TRBD1 (6 bases). The CDR3 has 14 amino acids. The germline CDR1 and CDR2 sequences are SEHNR and FQNEAQ (reference sequence). V shed 5 bases and J shed 1 base, with 11 bases lying between them. As DNA, the CDR3 is TGTGCCAGCAGCCTGGGGACAACCCAAGAGACCCAGTACTTC. This gives the protein CASSLGTTQETQYF.

The chain links TRBV25-1 to TRBJ2-5; D gene ambiguous. Between the trimmed V and J ends, which lost 10 bases and 5 bases, there was a span of 5 bases. The germline gives CDR1 MGHDK, CDR2 SYGVNS. This CDR3 contains 9 residues. The CDR3 protein is CATGETQYF. The CDR3 coding sequence is TGTGCCACCGGGGAGACCCAGTACTTC.